Presented here are 27 T cell receptor beta chains from one specimen sequenced in a study of T cell responses to AZD1222 COVID-19 vaccine. Clones were read by immunoSEQ multiplex PCR, and TCRdb kept only the in-frame ones, dropping some. The sample comprises fewer than 130,000 clones, around 90% of which are singletons, and approximately 15% rests with the top ten. Specimen: peripheral blood, collected 28 days after the second AZD1222 dose. The receptors derive from an adult who received the AZD1222 COVID-19 vaccine.

The V call is TRBV11-3, the J call TRBJ2-4; the D gene is possibly TRBD1 (7 bases). Germline V CDR1 and CDR2: SGHNT, YENEEA. The V end was cut by 2 bases, the J end by 1 base, with 18 bases between. The CDR3 covers 18 residues. CDR3: CASSLTQGGTSAKNIQYF. The CDR3 bases are TGTGCCAGCAGCTTAACGCAGGGGGGAACGTCTGCCAAAAACATTCAGTACTTC.

V gene TRBV19 combines with J gene TRBJ1-5, with a tentative D call TRBD1 (5 bases). With 5 bases removed from V and 5 bases from J, the gap between germline ends came to 16 bases. CDR1 is LNHDA, CDR2 SQIVND, per germline (reference sequence). The CDR3 is 15 residues long. The CDR3 DNA follows: TGTGCCAGTAGTGCGGGACTGACTACTTATCAGCCCCAGCATTTT. Protein: CASSAGLTTYQPQHF.

J is TRBJ1-1 and V is TRBV28; D uncertain. The germline V gene has CDR1 MDHEN and CDR2 SYDVKM. CDR3 length: 14 residues. Trimming removed 6 bases at V and 2 bases at J, with 13 bases between. The DNA of the CDR3 is TGTGCCAGCAGGAGCCCGGGAACCAACACTGAAGCTTTCTTT. This sequence encodes CASRSPGTNTEAFF. The whole variable domain, remainder taken from reference TRBV28 and TRBJ1-1, is DVKVTQSSRYLVKRTGEKVFLECVQDMDHENMFWYRQDPGLGLRLIYFSYDVKMKEKGDIPEGYSVSREKKERFSLILESASTNQTSMYLCASRSPGTNTEAFFGQGTRLTVV.

This clone was counted many times. The rearrangement links TRBV28 to TRBJ2-3, with 11 bases aligning to TRBD2. The CDR3 loop spans 18 amino acids. From germline, CDR1 is MDHEN and CDR2 SYDVKM. Unmatched junction bases numbered 13, after V lost 6 bases and J lost 2 bases. CDR3 in DNA: TGTGCCAGCAGCCTCGACGGGACTAGCGGATTATACACAGATACGCAGTATTTT. Protein: CASSLDGTSGLYTDTQYF. The entire variable domain, with the rest obtained from reference TRBV28 and TRBJ2-3, is as follows: DVKVTQSSRYLVKRTGEKVFLECVQDMDHENMFWYRQDPGLGLRLIYFSYDVKMKEKGDIPEGYSVSREKKERFSLILESASTNQTSMYLCASSLDGTSGLYTDTQYFGPGTRLTVL.

The chain combines TRBV7-9 with TRBJ1-3, with unresolved D. Germline V gene data show CDR1 as SEHNR and CDR2 as FQNEAQ (reference sequence). Trimming took off 0 bases at V and 2 bases at J, with 8 bases between the two ends. The CDR3 sequence is 15 residues long. CDR3 coding DNA: TGTGCCAGCAGCTTAGCGGGAGAAGCTGGAAACACCATATATTTT. Its translation: CASSLAGEAGNTIYF.

This clone was seen only a few times. The rearrangement links TRBV13 to TRBJ1-2; TRBD1 matches 8 bases. CDR1 is PRHDT, CDR2 FYEKMQ, per germline (reference sequence). V trimming: 5 bases; J trimming: 3 bases; junction bases outside the gene matches: 2. CDR3 length equals 13 residues. This CDR3 is CASSTGGYYGYTF. The CDR3 nucleotides are TGTGCCAGCAGCACAGGGGGATACTATGGCTACACCTTC.

The rearrangement links TRBV10-3 to TRBJ2-7; the D call may be TRBD1 or TRBD2 (7 bases each). This CDR3 comprises 12 residues. The V and J ends lost 11 bases and 6 bases respectively, with 17 bases between them. Germline V gene lookup returns CDR1 ENHRY and CDR2 SYGVKD. The CDR3, as DNA: TGTGCCCATTCAGGGGGGGCTGTCGAGCAGTACTTC. Amino acid sequence: CAHSGGAVEQYF.

The rearrangement uses TRBV18 and TRBJ2-6, with a tentative D call TRBD1 (6 bases). CDR1 and CDR2 from the germline V gene are KGHSH and LQKENI. Trimming took 3 bases from V and 2 from J, leaving 17 bases between them. The CDR3 is 18 residues long. CDR3 coding DNA: TGTGCCAGCTCACCGTCAGAGAGGGGGTTAGCTGGGGCCAACGTCCTGACTTTC. It encodes CASSPSERGLAGANVLTF.

This chain uses TRBV7-9 with TRBJ1-5; no clear D gene. Deletions cut 2 bases from V and 5 bases from J, with 10 bases between. The V gene's germline CDR1 is SEHNR and CDR2 FQNEAQ (reference sequence). The CDR3 totals 14 residues. The CDR3 DNA sequence: TGTGCCAGCAGCTTACTTTCAGCCGATCAGCCCCAGCATTTT. Translated, it gives CASSLLSADQPQHF. The complete variable domain, with remaining parts taken from reference TRBV7-9 and TRBJ1-5, reads DTGVSQNPRHKITKRGQNVTFRCDPISEHNRLYWYRQTLGQGPEFLTYFQNEAQLEKSRLLSDRFSAERPKGSFSTLEIQRTEQGDSAMYLCASSLLSADQPQHFGDGTRLSIL.

This sequence joins TRBV6-1 and TRBJ2-3; the D is unclear. The V end lost 0 bases, the J end lost 5 bases, and 12 bases lay between the germline ends. This CDR3 spans 15 amino acids. Per germline, CDR1 MNHNS and CDR2 SASEGT. In DNA form, the CDR3 reads TGTGCCAGCAGTGAAGCTCGAAGTCCGGGAGATACGCAGTATTTT. As protein: CASSEARSPGDTQYF.

The V gene is TRBV19, the J gene TRBJ1-1; D not resolved. V shed 3 bases and J shed 1 base, with 6 bases lying between them. Germline assignment: CDR1 LNHDA and CDR2 SQIVND (reference sequence). This CDR3 is 13 amino acids long. This CDR3 reads CASSIYWNTEAFF. The CDR3 DNA sequence: TGTGCCAGTAGTATTTACTGGAACACTGAAGCTTTCTTT.

This clone occurred once. V usage is TRBV5-1 and J usage is TRBJ1-1, with D unresolved. This CDR3 is built from 14 residues. V was cut by 1 base and J by 0 bases, with 7 bases left in between. The germline CDR1 and CDR2 sequences are SGHRS and YFSETQ. As DNA, the CDR3 is TGCGCCAGCAGCTTGCTGGGGATGAACACTGAAGCTTTCTTT. Its translation is CASSLLGMNTEAFF.

J is TRBJ2-5 and V is TRBV5-1; possibly TRBD1 for D (6 bases). The CDR3 extends over 15 amino acids. V lost 0 bases, J lost 2 bases, and 11 bases lay in between. The germline gives CDR1 SGHRS, CDR2 YFSETQ. In DNA, the CDR3 is TGCGCCAGCAGCTTGGTAGCACAGGGACAAGAGACCCAGTACTTC. This translates into CASSLVAQGQETQYF.

The chain has TRBV10-3 and TRBJ1-2; TRBD1 aligns across 8 bases. Per germline, CDR1 ENHRY and CDR2 SYGVKD. V trimming: 2 bases; J trimming: 5 bases; junction bases outside the gene matches: 4. The CDR3 is made up of 14 amino acids. The CDR3 nucleotides read TGTGCCATCAGTGAGGGACAGGGTGAATATGGCTACACCTTC. Translation gives CAISEGQGEYGYTF.

The J gene is TRBJ1-6, the V gene TRBV5-1; 7 bases line up with TRBD1. The junction had 5 bases not matched to a gene; V was cut back by 0 bases and J by 5 bases. The CDR3 extends over 16 amino acids. CDR1 SGHRS and CDR2 YFSETQ come from the germline V gene. The CDR3 region is CASSLVTGADNSPLHF. The CDR3 DNA follows: TGCGCCAGCAGCTTGGTAACAGGGGCGGATAATTCACCCCTCCACTTT.

The rearrangement links TRBV27 to TRBJ1-2; a weak D match, TRBD1 (5 bases). CDR3 size: 14 residues. V gave up 5 bases and J gave up 4 bases, with 14 bases separating them. Per the germline V gene, CDR1 is MNHEY and CDR2 is SMNVEV (reference sequence). The CDR3 DNA follows: TGTGCCAGCAGTGGGGGGGTCTCCACCTATGGCTACACCTTC. This codes for CASSGGVSTYGYTF.

V and J are TRBV24-1 and TRBJ2-1, with D uncertain. V dropped 6 bases and J dropped 7 bases, with 6 bases sitting between them. This CDR3 has 11 residues. Germline-derived CDR1 and CDR2 are KGHDR and SFDVKD. The CDR3 protein is CATSFENEQFF. The CDR3 DNA is TGTGCCACCAGTTTTGAAAATGAGCAGTTCTTC.

V is TRBV11-2 and J is TRBJ1-2; a possible D gene is TRBD1 (5 bases). The germline V gene has CDR1 SGHAT and CDR2 FQNNGV. Trimming removed 5 bases from V and 4 bases from J, with 17 bases in between. This CDR3 contains 15 residues. The CDR3 loop is CASSTHEGTGYGYTF. Here the CDR3 DNA reads TGTGCCAGCAGCACCCACGAAGGGACCGGCTATGGCTACACCTTC.

V usage is TRBV5-6 and J usage is TRBJ2-6; TRBD1 or TRBD2 may be the D gene (5 bases each). CDR3 length: 15 amino acids. Germline CDR1 SGHDT, CDR2 YYEEEE. V dropped 3 bases and J dropped 0 bases, with 7 bases sitting between them. The CDR3 DNA reads TGTGCCAGCAGCTGGGGGTCCTCTGGGGCCAACGTCCTGACTTTC. This codes for CASSWGSSGANVLTF.

This clone is a singleton in its sample. This rearrangement joins TRBV5-1 to TRBJ1-6; maybe TRBD1 (6 bases). Trimming took 0 bases from V and 6 from J, leaving 10 bases between them. Germline V gives CDR1 SGHRS, CDR2 YFSETQ. The CDR3 totals 15 residues. CDR3 sequence: CASSLDLGGNSPLHF. The DNA of the CDR3 is TGCGCCAGCAGCTTGGACTTAGGGGGTAATTCACCCCTCCACTTT.

DNA for the CDR3: TGTGCCAGCAGCCAATCAGATTCACCCCTCCACTTT. Translated, it gives CASSQSDSPLHF. This rearrangement joins TRBV3-1 (or the pseudogene TRBV3-2) to TRBJ1-6; no clear D. CDR3 length: 12 residues. Per germline, CDR1 LGHDT and CDR2 YNNKEL (reference sequence). Trimming took off 2 bases at V and 8 bases at J, with 4 bases between the two ends.

V and J are TRBV25-1 and TRBJ1-2; 7 bases agree with TRBD1. Trimming took 5 bases from V and 5 from J; bases not matched to a gene: 20. The CDR3 covers 18 residues. Germline assignment: CDR1 MGHDK and CDR2 SYGVNS. The chain's CDR3 is CASSFSRGRQGVGYGYTF. CDR3 bases: TGTGCCAGCAGTTTCTCGCGGGGGCGACAGGGAGTAGGATATGGCTACACCTTC.

A single count supports this clone. The V call is TRBV11-3, the J call TRBJ1-1, with TRBD1 identical over 9 bases. This CDR3 has 12 residues. Germline trimming cut 3 bases from V and 10 bases from J; bases unmatched to any gene: 3. Germline loops: CDR1 SGHNT, CDR2 YENEEA. CDR3 sequence reads: CASSLGQGTAFF. The CDR3 DNA reads as TGTGCCAGCAGCTTGGGACAGGGAACAGCTTTCTTT.

V is TRBV19 and J is TRBJ1-4; 10 positions agree with TRBD1. J lost 8 bases, V lost 5 bases, and 5 bases had no gene match. CDR3 length: 14 residues. Germline values: CDR1 LNHDA, CDR2 SQIVND (reference sequence). The CDR3 spells CASSSGTGDEKLFF. The CDR3 nucleotides are TGTGCCAGTAGTTCCGGGACAGGGGACGAAAAACTGTTTTTT.

This chain links TRBV21-1 with TRBJ1-1; the D call TRBD1 from the table was never checked on the DNA. TRBV21-1 is a known pseudogene. The CDR3 consists of 20 residues. CDR3 protein: CASSKVPADQTPRMNTEAFF. CDR3 bases: TGTGCCAGCAGCAAAGTTCCGGCAGACCAGACACCAAGAATGAACACTGAAGCTTTCTTT.

The chain has TRBV9 and TRBJ2-2; D is unclear. The CDR3 totals 14 residues. The germline V gene has CDR1 SGDLS and CDR2 YYNGEE. Trimming shortened V by 3 bases and J by 0 bases, and 6 bases separated the two germline ends. The CDR3 spells CASSGRTNTGELFF. The CDR3 region has the DNA TGTGCCAGCAGCGGGCGGACGAACACCGGGGAGCTGTTTTTT. The full variable domain, completed using reference TRBV9 and TRBJ2-2, is DSGVTQTPKHLITATGQRVTLRCSPRSGDLSVYWYQQSLDQGLQFLIQYYNGEERAKGNILERFSAQQFPDLHSELNLSSLELGDSALYFCASSGRTNTGELFFGEGSRLTVL.

The chain joins TRBV2 to TRBJ1-1; D is perhaps TRBD1 (5 bases). Trimming pared 3 bases from V and 1 base from J, leaving 9 bases between. CDR1 is SNHLY and CDR2 is FYNNEI in the germline V gene. CDR3 size: 14 residues. CDR3 sequence: CASSDGAGNTEAFF. The DNA for the CDR3 is TGTGCCAGCAGTGACGGGGCAGGGAACACTGAAGCTTTCTTT. The complete variable domain, with remaining parts taken from reference TRBV2 and TRBJ1-1, reads EPEVTQTPSHQVTQMGQEVILRCVPISNHLYFYWYRQILGQKVEFLVSFYNNEISEKSEIFDDQFSVERPDGSNFTLKIRSTKLEDSAMYFCASSDGAGNTEAFFGQGTRLTVV.